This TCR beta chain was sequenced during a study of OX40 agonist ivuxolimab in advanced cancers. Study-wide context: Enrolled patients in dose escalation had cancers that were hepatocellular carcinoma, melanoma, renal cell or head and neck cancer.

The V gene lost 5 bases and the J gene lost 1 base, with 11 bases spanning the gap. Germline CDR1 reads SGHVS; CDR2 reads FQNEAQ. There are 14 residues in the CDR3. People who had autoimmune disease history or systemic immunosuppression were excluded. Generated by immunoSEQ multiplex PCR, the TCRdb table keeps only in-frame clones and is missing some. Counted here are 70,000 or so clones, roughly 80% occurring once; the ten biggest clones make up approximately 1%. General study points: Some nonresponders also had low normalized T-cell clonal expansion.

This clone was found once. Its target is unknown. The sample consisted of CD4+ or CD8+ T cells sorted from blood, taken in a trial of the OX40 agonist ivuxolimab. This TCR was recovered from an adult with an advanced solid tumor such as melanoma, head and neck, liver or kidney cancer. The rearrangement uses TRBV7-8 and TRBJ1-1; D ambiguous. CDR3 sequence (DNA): TGTGCCAGCAGCCTTAGGACGGAGAACACTGAAGCTTTCTTT. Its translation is CASSLRTENTEAFF.